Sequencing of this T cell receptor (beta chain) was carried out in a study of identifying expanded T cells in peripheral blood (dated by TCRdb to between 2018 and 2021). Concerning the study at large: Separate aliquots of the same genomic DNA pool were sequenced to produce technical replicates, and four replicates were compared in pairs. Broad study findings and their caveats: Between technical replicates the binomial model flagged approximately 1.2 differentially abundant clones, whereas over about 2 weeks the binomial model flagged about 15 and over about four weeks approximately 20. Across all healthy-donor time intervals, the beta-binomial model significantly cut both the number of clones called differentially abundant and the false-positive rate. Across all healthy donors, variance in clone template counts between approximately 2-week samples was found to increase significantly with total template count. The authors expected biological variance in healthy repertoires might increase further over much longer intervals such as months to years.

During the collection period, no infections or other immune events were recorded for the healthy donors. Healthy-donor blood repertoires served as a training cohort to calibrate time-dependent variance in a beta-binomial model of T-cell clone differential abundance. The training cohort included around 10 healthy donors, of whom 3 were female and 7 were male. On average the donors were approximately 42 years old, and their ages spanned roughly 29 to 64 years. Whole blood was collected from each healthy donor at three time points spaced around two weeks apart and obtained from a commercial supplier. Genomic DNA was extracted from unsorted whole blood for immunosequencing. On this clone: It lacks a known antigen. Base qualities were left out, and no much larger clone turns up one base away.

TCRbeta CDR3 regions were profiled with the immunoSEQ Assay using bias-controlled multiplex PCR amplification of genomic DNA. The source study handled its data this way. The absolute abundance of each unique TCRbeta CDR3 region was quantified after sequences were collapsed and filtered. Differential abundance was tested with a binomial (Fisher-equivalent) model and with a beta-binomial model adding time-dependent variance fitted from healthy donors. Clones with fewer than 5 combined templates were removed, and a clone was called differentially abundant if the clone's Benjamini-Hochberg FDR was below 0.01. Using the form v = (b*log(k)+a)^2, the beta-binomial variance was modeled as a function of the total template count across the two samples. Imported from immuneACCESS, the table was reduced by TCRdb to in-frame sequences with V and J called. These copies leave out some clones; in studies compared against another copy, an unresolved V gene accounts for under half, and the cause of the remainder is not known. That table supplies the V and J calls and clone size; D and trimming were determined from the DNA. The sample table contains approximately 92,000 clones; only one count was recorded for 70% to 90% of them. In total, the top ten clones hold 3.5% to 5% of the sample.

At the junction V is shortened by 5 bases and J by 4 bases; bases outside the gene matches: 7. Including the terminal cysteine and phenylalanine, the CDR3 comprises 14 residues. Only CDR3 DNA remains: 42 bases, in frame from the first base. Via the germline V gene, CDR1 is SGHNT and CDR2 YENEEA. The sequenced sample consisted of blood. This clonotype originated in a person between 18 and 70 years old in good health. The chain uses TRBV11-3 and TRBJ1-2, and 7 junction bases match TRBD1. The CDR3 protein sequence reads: CASSHFGQAYGYTF. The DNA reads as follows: TGTGCCAGCAGCCACTTTGGACAGGCCTATGGCTACACCTTC.